The clone carrying this T cell receptor beta chain was observed at least ten times. Its antigen remains unidentified. The source of the sample is a study of T cells in Graves' hyperthyroidism and ophthalmopathy. The study's findings and limits: Blood also showed most of the thyroid clonotypes that were expanded above 0.001.

TCR beta CDR3 sequences were amplified from RNA transcripts. In the first-round RT-PCR of the TCR CDR3, the HTBI primer set was used. TCRdb re-called the multiplex PCR reads with MiXCR, one entry per CDR3 protein. The sample records 200,000 to 250,000 distinct CDR3 sequences, around 17% being singletons. This CDR3 contains 16 residues. Trimming cost V 0 bases and J 7 bases; bases outside gene matches: 11. Germline V gene lookup returns CDR1 SGHDN and CDR2 FVKESK. The sequence derives from a man aged 40-49 years with Graves' hyperthyroidism. The sample consisted of blood. This chain joins TRBV14 and TRBJ2-5, with 7 bases matching TRBD2. CDR3 residues: CASSQDIAGTTGTQYF. The CDR3 region has the DNA TGTGCCAGCAGCCAAGACATAGCGGGCACAACAGGGACCCAGTACTTC.